The clone carrying this T cell receptor beta chain was picked up many times. Its antigen is unknown. Specified time point: sample taken at primary tumor resection. In germline, CDR1 is SGHAT, CDR2 FQNNGV. Deletions cut 0 bases from V and 8 bases from J, with 13 bases between. The length of the CDR3 is 15 residues. TCRdb fed the 5' RACE reads into MiXCR, producing one record per CDR3 protein. The top ten hold roughly 28% of the sample, which has roughly 9,300 distinct CDR3 sequences, 5% to 6.5% seen once. The sample originates from a study of spatial heterogeneity in lung cancer. Study-wide results and caveats: Counts of expanded alpha and beta TCRs within tumors tracked the tumor nonsynonymous mutation count.

Sequencing used lung tumor tissue, obtained at surgery. This clonotype was sampled from a male donor with early-stage non-small cell lung cancer. This chain joins TRBV11-2 and TRBJ1-4; D is unresolved. This CDR3 reads CASSLDAVLREKLFF. In nucleotides, the CDR3 is TGTGCCAGCAGCTTAGATGCAGTTCTGCGGGAAAAACTGTTTTTT.